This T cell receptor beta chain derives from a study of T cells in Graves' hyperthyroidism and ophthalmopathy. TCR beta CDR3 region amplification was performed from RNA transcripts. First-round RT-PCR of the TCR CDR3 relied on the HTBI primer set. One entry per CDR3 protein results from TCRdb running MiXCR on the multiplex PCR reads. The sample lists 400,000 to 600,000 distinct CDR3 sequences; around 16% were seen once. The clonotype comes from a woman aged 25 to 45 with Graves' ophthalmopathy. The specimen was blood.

The CDR3, as DNA: TGTGCCGCATCCGGGACTAGCGGTGAGGATGAGCAGTTCTTC. Amino acids: CAASGTSGEDEQFF. The rearrangement joins TRBV6-2 or TRBV6-3 to TRBJ2-1, with 11 bases that match TRBD2. With V trimmed by 11 bases and J by 8 bases, 11 bases remained unmatched. CDR1 MNHEY and CDR2 SVGEGT come from the germline V gene. This CDR3 contains 14 residues.